This T cell receptor (beta chain) comes out of a study of vaccination and CD4 T cells after COVID-19. Study-wide context: Overlapping SARS-CoV-2, HCoV-NL63, HCoV-OC43 and HCoV-229E spike peptides stimulated the cells.

Treatment meaning: roughly 10-day PBMC culture with coronavirus spike peptide pools or control peptides (ViraFEST assay). Overall study results and limits: Median SARS-CoV-2-reactive clonotypes rose from around 19 to 38, not significantly.

V shed 3 bases and J shed 4 bases, with 13 bases lying between them. From germline, CDR1 is SGHVS and CDR2 FQNEAQ. The CDR3 consists of 15 residues. Researchers used the Oncomine TCR Beta short-read assay to sequence DNA from cultured CD4+ T cells. Extraction of genomic DNA was performed on cultured CD4+ T cells. MiXCR, run by TCRdb on the PCR reads, gives a single entry per CDR3 protein. The sample gives about 10,000 distinct CDR3 sequences, 20% to 30% of which show up once; roughly 46% is in the top ten. On this clonotype: Its antigen is not identified.

The J gene is TRBJ1-5, the V gene TRBV7-8, with D unclear. The sequence derives from a human donor who received a COVID-19 vaccine. Sequencing was performed on CD4+ T cells from blood, cultured in vitro, taken before SARS-CoV-2 vaccination. CDR3 sequence: CASSLRTGYNQPQHF. The CDR3 bases are TGTGCCAGCAGCTTGAGGACCGGGTATAATCAGCCCCAGCATTTT. The full variable domain, its missing parts supplied by reference TRBV7-8 and TRBJ1-5, is GAGVSQSPRYKVAKRGQDVALRCDPISGHVSLFWYQQALGQGPEFLTYFQNEAQLDKSGLPSDRFFAERPEGSVSTLKIQRTQQEDSAVYLCASSLRTGYNQPQHFGDGTRLSIL.